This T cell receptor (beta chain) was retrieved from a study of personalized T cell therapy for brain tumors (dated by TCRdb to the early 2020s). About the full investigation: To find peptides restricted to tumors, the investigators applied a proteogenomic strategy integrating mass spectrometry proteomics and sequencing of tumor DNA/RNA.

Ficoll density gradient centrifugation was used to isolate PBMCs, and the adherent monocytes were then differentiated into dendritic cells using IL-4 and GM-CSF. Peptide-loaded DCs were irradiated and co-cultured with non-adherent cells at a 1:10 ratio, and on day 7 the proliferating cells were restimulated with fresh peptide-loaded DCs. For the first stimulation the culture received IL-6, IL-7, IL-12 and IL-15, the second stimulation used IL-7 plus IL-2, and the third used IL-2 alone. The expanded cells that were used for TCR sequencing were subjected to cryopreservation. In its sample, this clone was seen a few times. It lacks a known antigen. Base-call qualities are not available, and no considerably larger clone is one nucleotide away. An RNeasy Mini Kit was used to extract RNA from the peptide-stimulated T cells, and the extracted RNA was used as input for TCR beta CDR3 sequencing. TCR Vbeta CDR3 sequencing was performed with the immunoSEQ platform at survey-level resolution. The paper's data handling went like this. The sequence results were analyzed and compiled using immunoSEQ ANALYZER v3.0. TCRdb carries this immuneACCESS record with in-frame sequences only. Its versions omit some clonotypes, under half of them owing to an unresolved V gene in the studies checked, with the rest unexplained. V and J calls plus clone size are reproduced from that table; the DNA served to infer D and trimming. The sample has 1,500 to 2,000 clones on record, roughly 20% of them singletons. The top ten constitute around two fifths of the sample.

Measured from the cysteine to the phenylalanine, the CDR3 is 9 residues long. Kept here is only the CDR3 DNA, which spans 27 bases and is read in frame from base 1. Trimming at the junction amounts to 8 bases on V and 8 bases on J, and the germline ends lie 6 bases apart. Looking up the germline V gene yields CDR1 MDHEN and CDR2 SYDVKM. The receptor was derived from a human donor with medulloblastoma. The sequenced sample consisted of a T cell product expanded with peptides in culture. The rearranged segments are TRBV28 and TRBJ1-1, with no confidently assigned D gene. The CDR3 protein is CASGIEAFF. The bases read TGTGCCAGCGGGATAGAAGCTTTCTTT. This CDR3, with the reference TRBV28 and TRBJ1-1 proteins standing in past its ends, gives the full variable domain DVKVTQSSRYLVKRTGEKVFLECVQDMDHENMFWYRQDPGLGLRLIYFSYDVKMKEKGDIPEGYSVSREKKERFSLILESASTNQTSMYLCASGIEAFFGQGTRLTVV.